This TCR beta chain was recorded in a study of shared clonotypes between healthy human individuals. Study context: Used for every donor were three CD4 naive, three CD4 memory, two CD8 naive and one CD8 memory plate.

With respect to this clone: Its antigen is currently unknown.

With 4 bases removed from V and 6 bases from J, the gap between germline ends came to 10 bases. The CDR3 contains 12 residues. Germline-derived CDR1 and CDR2 are SGHDN and FVKESK. General study findings and limits: Naive subsets generally exceeded memory subsets in estimated richness.

Donors were healthy HIV-negative adults without recently reported acute infections or vaccinations. Several immunoSEQ plates received, in even portions, the genomic DNA of each subset. Assay used: immunoSEQ multiplex PCR; TCRdb lists only in-frame clones, some missing. The repertoire consists of roughly 1.4 million clones, with 97% to 99% occurring once and the leading ten covering about 0.34%. The chain employs TRBV14 and TRBJ2-7, with a possible D match to TRBD1 (6 bases). The clonotype originates from a man aged 30 to 39 in good health. The sample consisted of naive CD4+ T cells sorted from blood. Specified subset: CD45RA+ positively selected. The CDR3 spells CASSLSGVEQYF. The CDR3 DNA reads TGTGCCAGCAGCCTTTCAGGGGTCGAGCAGTACTTC.